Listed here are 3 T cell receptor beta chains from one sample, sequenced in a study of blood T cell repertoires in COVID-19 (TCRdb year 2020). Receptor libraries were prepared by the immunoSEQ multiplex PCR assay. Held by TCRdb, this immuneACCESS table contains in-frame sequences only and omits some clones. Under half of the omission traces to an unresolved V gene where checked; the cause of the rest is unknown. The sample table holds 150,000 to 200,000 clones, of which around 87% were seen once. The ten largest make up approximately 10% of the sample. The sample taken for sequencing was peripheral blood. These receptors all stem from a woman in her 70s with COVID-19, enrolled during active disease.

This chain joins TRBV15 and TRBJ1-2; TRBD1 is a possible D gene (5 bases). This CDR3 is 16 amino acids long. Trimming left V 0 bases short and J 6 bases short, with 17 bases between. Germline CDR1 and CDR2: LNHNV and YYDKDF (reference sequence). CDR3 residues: CATSRDKVSGLDGYTF. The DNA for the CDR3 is TGTGCCACCAGCAGAGATAAGGTGTCAGGGTTGGATGGCTACACCTTC.

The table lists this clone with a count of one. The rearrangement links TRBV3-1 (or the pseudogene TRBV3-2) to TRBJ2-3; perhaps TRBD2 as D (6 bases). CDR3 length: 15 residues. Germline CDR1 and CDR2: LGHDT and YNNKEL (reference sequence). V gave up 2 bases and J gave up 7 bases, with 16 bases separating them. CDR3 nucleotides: TGTGCCAGCAGCCAAACTAGCACCCAAGGATATACGCAGTATTTT. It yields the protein CASSQTSTQGYTQYF.

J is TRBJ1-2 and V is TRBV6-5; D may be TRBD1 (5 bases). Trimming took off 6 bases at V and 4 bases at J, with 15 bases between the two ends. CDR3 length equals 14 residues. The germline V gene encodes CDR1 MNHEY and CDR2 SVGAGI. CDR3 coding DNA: TGTGCCAGCAGCGCTGACAGTTGGGGCTATGGCTACACCTTC. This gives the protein CASSADSWGYGYTF.